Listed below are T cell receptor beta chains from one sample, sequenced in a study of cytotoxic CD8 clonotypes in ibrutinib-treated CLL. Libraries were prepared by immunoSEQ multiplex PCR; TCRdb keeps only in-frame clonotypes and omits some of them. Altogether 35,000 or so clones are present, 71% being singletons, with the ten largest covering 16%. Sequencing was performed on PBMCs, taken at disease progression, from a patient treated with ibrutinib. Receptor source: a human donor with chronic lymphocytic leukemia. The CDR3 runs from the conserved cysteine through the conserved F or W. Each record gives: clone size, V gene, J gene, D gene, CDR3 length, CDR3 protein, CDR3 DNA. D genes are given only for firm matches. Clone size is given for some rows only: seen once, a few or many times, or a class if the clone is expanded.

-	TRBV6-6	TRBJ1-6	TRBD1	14	CASSLDRVRPTLHF	TGTGCCAGCAGCCTCGACAGGGTGCGGCCAACCCTCCACTTT
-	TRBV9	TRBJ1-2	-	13	CASSVSANYGYTF	TGTGCCAGCAGCGTATCCGCTAACTATGGCTACACCTTC
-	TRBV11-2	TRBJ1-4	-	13	CASNDRPGEKLFF	TGTGCCAGCAACGACCGCCCAGGGGAAAAACTGTTTTTT
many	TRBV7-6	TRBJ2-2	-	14	CASSLHTNTGELFF	TGTGCCAGCAGCTTACACACGAACACCGGGGAGCTGTTTTTT
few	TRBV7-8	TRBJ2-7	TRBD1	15	CASSNQAGGLYEQYF	TGTGCCAGCAGCAACCAGGCAGGGGGCTTATACGAGCAGTACTTC
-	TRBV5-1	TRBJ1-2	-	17	CASSLAQSGTANYGYTF	TGCGCCAGCAGCCTCGCCCAGAGTGGTACAGCTAACTATGGCTACACCTTC
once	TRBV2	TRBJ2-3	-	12	CASSSSRDTQYF	TGTGCCAGCAGCTCATCTAGGGATACGCAGTATTTT
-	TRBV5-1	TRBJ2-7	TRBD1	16	CASSGGAGTGSGEQYF	TGCGCCAGCAGCGGGGGGGCCGGGACAGGGAGCGGTGAGCAGTACTTC
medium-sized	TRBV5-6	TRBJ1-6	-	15	CASSLGGRNNSPLHF	TGTGCCAGCAGCTTGGGGGGGCGGAATAATTCACCCCTCCACTTT
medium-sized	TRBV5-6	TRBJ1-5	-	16	CASSHWGLRLGQPQHF	TGTGCCAGCAGCCACTGGGGGTTGAGATTGGGTCAGCCCCAGCATTTT
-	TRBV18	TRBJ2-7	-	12	CASSPSSYEQYF	TGTGCCAGCTCACCTAGCTCCTACGAGCAGTACTTC
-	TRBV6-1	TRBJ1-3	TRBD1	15	CASRTDRAGGNTIYF	TGTGCCAGCAGAACGGACAGGGCGGGTGGAAACACCATATATTTT
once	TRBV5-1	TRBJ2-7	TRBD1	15	CASSPLRTGLGEQYF	TGCGCCAGCAGCCCCCTCCGGACAGGGTTGGGAGAGCAGTACTTC
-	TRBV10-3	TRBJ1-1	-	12	CAISESGAFAFF	TGTGCCATCAGTGAGTCTGGGGCCTTTGCTTTCTTT
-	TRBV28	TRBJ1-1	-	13	CGSRTRGDTEAFF	TGTGGAAGTAGGACGCGGGGTGACACTGAAGCTTTCTTT
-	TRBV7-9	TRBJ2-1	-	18	CASSLGEGGVPAYNEQFF	TGTGCCAGCAGCTTAGGGGAGGGGGGAGTGCCCGCCTACAATGAGCAGTTCTTC
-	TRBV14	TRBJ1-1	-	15	CASSRDGGMNTEAFF	TGTGCCAGCAGTCGGGACGGTGGGATGAACACTGAAGCTTTCTTT
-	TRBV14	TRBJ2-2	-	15	CASSWGWPNTGELFF	TGTGCCAGCAGCTGGGGTTGGCCGAACACCGGGGAGCTGTTTTTT
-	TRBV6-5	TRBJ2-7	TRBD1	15	CASRSTGQGAGEQYF	TGTGCCAGCAGATCAACGGGACAGGGGGCTGGGGAGCAGTACTTC
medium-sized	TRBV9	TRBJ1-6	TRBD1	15	CASSAGTANNSPLHF	TGTGCCAGCAGCGCCGGGACAGCGAATAATTCACCCCTCCACTTT
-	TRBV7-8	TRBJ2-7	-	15	CASSTSTGFRYEQYF	TGTGCCAGCAGCACCTCTACAGGGTTTCGGTACGAGCAGTACTTC
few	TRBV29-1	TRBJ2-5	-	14	CSVGAGGSQETQYF	TGCAGCGTTGGGGCTGGGGGGAGTCAAGAGACCCAGTACTTC
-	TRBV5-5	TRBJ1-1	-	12	CASSLQGGEAFF	TGTGCCAGCAGCCTTCAGGGAGGGGAAGCTTTCTTT
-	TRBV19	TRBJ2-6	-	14	CASRLDPGANVLTF	TGTGCCAGTAGACTAGATCCTGGGGCCAACGTCCTGACTTTC
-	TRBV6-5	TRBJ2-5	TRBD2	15	CASSYSNGGAETQYF	TGTGCCAGCAGTTACTCGAACGGGGGGGCAGAGACCCAGTACTTC
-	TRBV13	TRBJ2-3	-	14	CASSLGASTDTQYF	TGTGCCAGCAGCCTGGGGGCCAGCACAGATACGCAGTATTTT
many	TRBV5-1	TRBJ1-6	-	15	CASSLDGGGNSPLHF	TGCGCCAGCAGCTTGGACGGGGGCGGGAATTCACCCCTCCACTTT
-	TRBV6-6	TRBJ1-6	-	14	CASGRPGGNSPLHF	TGTGCCAGCGGGCGTCCGGGGGGTAATTCACCCCTCCACTTT
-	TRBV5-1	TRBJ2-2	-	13	CASSLISSGELFF	TGCGCCAGCAGCTTGATTTCGTCCGGGGAGCTGTTTTTT
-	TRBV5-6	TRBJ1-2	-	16	CTSSLLLAGALYGYTF	TGTACCAGCAGCCTCCTCTTGGCAGGGGCCCTATATGGCTACACCTTC
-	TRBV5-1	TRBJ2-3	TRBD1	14	CASLDRGTTDTQYF	TGCGCCAGCCTCGACAGGGGTACCACAGATACGCAGTATTTT
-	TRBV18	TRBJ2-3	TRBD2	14	CASSRTSGGDTQYF	TGTGCCAGCTCACGGACTAGCGGTGGAGATACGCAGTATTTT
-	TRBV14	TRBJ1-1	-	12	CASSHPYAEAFF	TGTGCCAGCAGCCACCCCTACGCTGAAGCTTTCTTT